This T cell receptor (beta chain) was recorded in a study of blood T cell repertoires in COVID-19. On the study more broadly: The United States, Italy and Spain were the sources of the acute and convalescent COVID-19 samples. PBMCs, B-cell-depleted T cells, or T cells were the source of the cDNA or gDNA that made up the material.

Trimming shortened V by 3 bases and J by 1 base, and 9 bases separated the two germline ends. CDR1 LNHDA and CDR2 SQIVND come from the germline V gene (reference sequence). CDR3 length: 14 residues. In Cohort 3, a recovered donor had either two negative PCRs, clearance, or symptom resolution. Per the original data handling: Amplification of reference gene primers was used by the study to estimate nucleated cell counts. Sequenced by immunoSEQ multiplex PCR; TCRdb stores in-frame clones only, minus some. The V and J calls and clone size come from that table; D and trimming were worked out from the DNA. The sample lists around 170,000 clones; 70% to 85% were seen once.

The specimen sequenced was PBMCs or T cells enriched from blood (not recorded which). The rearrangement links TRBV19 to TRBJ1-1; D not resolved. The receptor was derived from a man between 45 and 60 years old who had recovered from COVID-19. The CDR3 sequence: CASSIGRANTEAFF. CDR3 nucleotide sequence: TGTGCCAGTAGTATTGGGCGGGCGAACACTGAAGCTTTCTTT. The full variable domain, rest sourced from reference TRBV19 and TRBJ1-1, is DGGITQSPKYLFRKEGQNVTLSCEQNLNHDAMYWYRQDPGQGLRLIYYSQIVNDFQKGDIAEGYSVSREKKESFPLTVTSAQKNPTAFYLCASSIGRANTEAFFGQGTRLTVV.